A selection of T cell receptor beta chains follows, all from one sample in a study of T cells in localized non-small cell lung cancer. Assay: immunoSEQ multiplex PCR; the TCRdb copy retains only in-frame clones and omits some. The sample carries tens of thousands of clones, approximately 84% recorded once. Sample: peripheral blood, taken before any cancer treatment. These receptors were obtained from a female donor older than 55 with stage I lung adenocarcinoma. CDR3s include the opening cysteine and the closing phenylalanine or tryptophan. D genes are given only for firm matches. Size is stated for part of the rows, as once, few or many counts, or as a class when the clone is expanded.

d_gene | abundance | j_gene | v_gene | CDR3nt | CDR3aa
TRBD1 | NA | TRBJ1-5 | TRBV7-6 | TGTGCCAGCAGCTTGGACTCCGGGACAGGGACTCAGCCCCAGCATTTT | CASSLDSGTGTQPQHF
NA | NA | TRBJ2-7 | TRBV2 | TGTGCCAGCAGTTTGGGGGCAGGGAACCACGAGCAGTACTTC | CASSLGAGNHEQYF
NA | NA | TRBJ2-7 | TRBV9 | TGTGCCAGCAGCGCCGACTTTCAGGGTTCAGGACCTGGGTACGACGAGCAGTACTTC | CASSADFQGSGPGYDEQYF
NA | few | TRBJ1-5 | TRBV19 | TGTGCCAGTAAGAGGGGAAAGCGCAATCAGCCCCAGCATTTT | CASKRGKRNQPQHF
TRBD1 | NA | TRBJ1-1 | TRBV7-9 | TGTGCCAGCAGCTCACGGACAGGGAGGGGGAACACTGAAGCTTTCTTT | CASSSRTGRGNTEAFF
NA | NA | TRBJ1-1 | TRBV6-5 | TGTGCCAGCAGTTATTCAGATTCCATGAACACTGAAGCTTTCTTT | CASSYSDSMNTEAFF
NA | NA | TRBJ1-1 | TRBV19 | TGTGCCAGTAGTATCGCGAATGGGAACACTGAAGCTTTCTTT | CASSIANGNTEAFF
NA | NA | TRBJ1-1 | TRBV18 | TGTGCCAGCTCACCGGGTACGGGGAACACTGAAGCTTTCTTT | CASSPGTGNTEAFF
NA | NA | TRBJ1-5 | TRBV28 | TGTGCCAGCAGTTTACTAGATAATCAGCCCCAGCATTTT | CASSLLDNQPQHF
NA | NA | TRBJ1-5 | TRBV30 | TGTGCCTGGAGTGACCGGGGGGATCAGCCCCAGCATTTT | CAWSDRGDQPQHF
TRBD1 | NA | TRBJ2-7 | TRBV19 | TGTGCCAGTAGTCTACCCGGGACAGGGACCTACGAGCAGTACTTC | CASSLPGTGTYEQYF
TRBD1 | NA | TRBJ1-5 | TRBV15 | TGTGCCACCAGCAGAGAGACAGGGGCAGGCAATCAGCCCCAGCATTTT | CATSRETGAGNQPQHF
NA | few | TRBJ1-1 | TRBV4-1 | TGCGCCAGCAGCCGAGTATTAAACACTGAAGCTTTCTTT | CASSRVLNTEAFF
NA | NA | TRBJ1-5 | TRBV18 | TGTGCCAGCTCACCAGGGTATTCCAATCAGCCCCAGCATTTT | CASSPGYSNQPQHF
NA | NA | TRBJ1-5 | TRBV2 | TGTGCCAGCAGTCGGGACGGTAGCAATCAGCCCCAGCATTTT | CASSRDGSNQPQHF
NA | NA | TRBJ1-5 | TRBV7-6 | TGTGCCAGCAGCTTGGGAGGGGGGAATCAGCCCCAGCATTTT | CASSLGGGNQPQHF
NA | NA | TRBJ2-1 | TRBV6-1 | TGTGCCAGCAGTGAAACGGGGATCTACAATGAGCAGTTCTTC | CASSETGIYNEQFF
TRBD2 | NA | TRBJ2-5 | TRBV6-1 | TGTGCCAGCAGTAAGCAGACTAGCGGGGAAGAGACCCAGTACTTC | CASSKQTSGEETQYF
TRBD2 | NA | TRBJ2-5 | TRBV5-1 | TGCGCCAGCAGCTTGGCCGCATTAGCGGGGATCCAAGAGACCCAGTACTTC | CASSLAALAGIQETQYF
NA | NA | TRBJ1-1 | TRBV28 | TGTGCCAGCCGCACTCCCCACACTGAAGCTTTCTTT | CASRTPHTEAFF
NA | once | TRBJ1-5 | TRBV19 | TGTGCCAGTAGTATAGTCAGGGGTAATCAGCCCCAGCATTTT | CASSIVRGNQPQHF
NA | NA | TRBJ1-5 | TRBV4-2 | TGTGCCAGCAGCCGAGAGGACACTAGCAATCAGCCCCAGCATTTT | CASSREDTSNQPQHF
NA | NA | TRBJ1-5 | TRBV19 | TGTGCCAGTAGCTTAGACAGTGACAATCAGCCCCAGCATTTT | CASSLDSDNQPQHF
NA | NA | TRBJ1-1 | TRBV6-4 | TGTGCCAGCGTCGGGGAAGCTTTCTTT | CASVGEAFF
TRBD2 | NA | TRBJ2-2 | TRBV5-1 | TGCGCCAGCAGCTTTAGCGGGGGCCTAAACATGAACACCGGGGAGCTGTTTTTT | CASSFSGGLNMNTGELFF
NA | once | TRBJ2-7 | TRBV5-8 | TGTGCCAGCAGCGGACGGCCGGGCTTCTCCTACGAGCAGTACTTC | CASSGRPGFSYEQYF
NA | NA | TRBJ2-2 | TRBV7-2 | TGTGCCAGCAGATCCGGGGGCGCTAACACCGGGGAGCTGTTTTTT | CASRSGGANTGELFF
NA | NA | TRBJ2-3 | TRBV11-2 | TGTGCCAGCAGCTTCTTCGACTCATCCGTGACAGATACGCAGTATTTT | CASSFFDSSVTDTQYF
TRBD1 | NA | TRBJ2-4 | TRBV11-2 | TGTGCCAGCAGTCGGGGACAGCAAAACATTCAGTACTTC | CASSRGQQNIQYF
NA | few | TRBJ1-6 | TRBV7-3 | TGTGCCAGTCAGAAGACCCAGGGCCTAGGTTCACCCCTCCACTTT | CASQKTQGLGSPLHF
NA | NA | TRBJ2-1 | TRBV9 | TGTGCCAGCAGCGCCTCCGGGGGCTCCTACAATGAGCAGTTCTTC | CASSASGGSYNEQFF
TRBD1 | NA | TRBJ2-7 | TRBV7-8 | TGTGCCAGCAGCGGTAGGACAGGGGATAACGAGCAGTACTTC | CASSGRTGDNEQYF
NA | NA | TRBJ1-2 | TRBV2 | TGTGCCAGCAGTGCAGCGAATGGCTACACCTTC | CASSAANGYTF
NA | NA | TRBJ2-7 | TRBV5-5 | TGTGCCAGCAGCTCGCCCCTGGGCCCCTACGAGCAGTACTTC | CASSSPLGPYEQYF
NA | NA | TRBJ2-2 | TRBV9 | TGTGCCAGCAGCGTTACCAGCCCGGTGACCGGGGAGCTGTTTTTT | CASSVTSPVTGELFF
NA | NA | TRBJ1-4 | TRBV28 | TGTGCCAGCAGTTTAGGGCGACTAAGTAATGAAAAACTGTTTTTT | CASSLGRLSNEKLFF
NA | NA | TRBJ1-1 | TRBV10-3 | TGTGCCATCAGTGAATTAGGGGGAAGCACTGAAGCTTTCTTT | CAISELGGSTEAFF
TRBD2 | NA | TRBJ2-7 | TRBV6-9 | TGTGCCAGCGTAAAGGGACTAGCGGGGGGGAATTCTCCCTACGAGCAGTACTTC | CASVKGLAGGNSPYEQYF
NA | few | TRBJ1-2 | TRBV6-1 | TGTGCCAGCAGTGACGTAAACAAAGGGATTTATGGCTACACCTTC | CASSDVNKGIYGYTF
TRBD2 | NA | TRBJ2-5 | TRBV5-6 | TGTGCCAGCAGCTGGAGACTAGCGGGGTCAGAGACCCAGTACTTC | CASSWRLAGSETQYF
TRBD2 | few | TRBJ2-1 | TRBV11-2 | TGTGCCAGCAGCTTACAGCCCGGGGGGGCCTACAATGAGCAGTTCTTC | CASSLQPGGAYNEQFF